This T cell receptor (beta chain) came from a study of blood T cell repertoires in COVID-19. Study as a whole: Acute and convalescent COVID-19 specimens originated in the United States, Italy and Spain. PBMCs, B-cell-depleted T cells, or T cells provided the cDNA or gDNA that made up the material.

Germline-derived CDR1 and CDR2 are SGHAT and FQNNGV. V lost 4 bases and J lost 6; bases outside the gene matches: 10. This CDR3 has 15 amino acids. In the authors' methods: Amplified reference gene primers provided the basis for estimating nucleated cell counts. Clones were read by immunoSEQ multiplex PCR, and TCRdb kept only the in-frame ones, dropping some. The V and J calls and the clone size are those of that table, but D and trimming were determined from the DNA. The repertoire includes 180,000 or so clones, 88% of them detected once, and 3.5% to 5% sits in the top ten. The origin of this receptor is a young woman with acute or convalescent COVID-19. The rearrangement links TRBV11-2 to TRBJ2-7; TRBD2 matches 9 bases. What was sequenced was peripheral blood. In DNA, the CDR3 is TGTGCCAGCAGCTCCCCCACTAGCGGGTTAAGCGAGCAGTACTTC. Translation gives CASSSPTSGLSEQYF.